What follows are 9 T cell receptor beta chains derived from one specimen sequenced in a study of blood T cell repertoires in COVID-19. The repertoire was sequenced with immunoSEQ multiplex PCR; TCRdb's copy has only in-frame clones and lacks some. The table records around 140,000 clones, 80% to 90% of them present only once. The specimen was peripheral blood. These TCRs come from a man between 60 and 75 years old with active or convalescent COVID-19.

The table lists this clone with a count of one. V usage is TRBV19 and J usage is TRBJ1-3; 9 nucleotides agree with TRBD1. Trimming took 6 bases from V and 4 from J; bases not matched to a gene: 7. Germline CDR1 reads LNHDA; CDR2 reads SQIVND (reference sequence). The CDR3 contains 15 residues. CDR3: CASRQQGAWGNTIYF. CDR3 sequence (DNA): TGTGCCAGTAGACAACAGGGGGCCTGGGGAAACACCATATATTTT.

CDR3 nucleotides: TGTGCCAGCAGCCATTCCCCTCAGCGCGAAGAGACCCAGTACTTC. This encodes CASSHSPQREETQYF. The rearrangement links TRBV9 to TRBJ2-5; D gene unclear. Germline assignment: CDR1 SGDLS and CDR2 YYNGEE. CDR3 length: 15 residues. V was clipped by 4 bases and J by 3 bases, with 16 bases between them.

The chain is built from TRBV19 and TRBJ2-1, with unresolved D. CDR3 length equals 11 residues. Between the trimmed V and J ends, which lost 3 bases and 11 bases, there was a span of 8 bases. From germline, CDR1 is LNHDA and CDR2 SQIVND (reference sequence). The CDR3 DNA is TGTGCCAGTAGTATTACCTACCAGCAGTTCTTC. Its translation is CASSITYQQFF.

This chain joins TRBV30 and TRBJ2-7; D is perhaps TRBD1 (6 bases). Trimming pared 2 bases from V and 0 bases from J, leaving 14 bases between. Germline CDR1 reads GTSNPN; CDR2 reads SVGIG (reference sequence). The CDR3 is made up of 15 amino acids. CDR3 nucleotide sequence: TGTGCCTGGAGTTCTAAGACAGGTAGCTCCTACGAGCAGTACTTC. Amino acid sequence: CAWSSKTGSSYEQYF.

This clone was found once. This chain uses TRBV7-9 with TRBJ2-1; D gene uncertain. CDR3 size: 13 residues. Per the germline V gene, CDR1 is SEHNR and CDR2 is FQNEAQ (reference sequence). Trimming cost V 10 bases and J 8 bases, with 18 bases left between them. CDR3 amino acids: CATGMHGRDEQFF. DNA for the CDR3: TGTGCCACCGGAATGCACGGCCGGGATGAGCAGTTCTTC.

The chain combines TRBV19 with TRBJ1-2; the D gene is possibly TRBD1 (5 bases). The CDR3 length is 13 residues. V gave up 6 bases and J gave up 3 bases, with 11 bases separating them. CDR1 and CDR2 from the germline V gene are LNHDA and SQIVND (reference sequence). CDR3 protein: CASSRTQDYGYTF. CDR3 bases: TGTGCCAGTAGCCGGACACAGGACTATGGCTACACCTTC. Together with reference TRBV19 and TRBJ1-2, the CDR3 gives the full variable domain: DGGITQSPKYLFRKEGQNVTLSCEQNLNHDAMYWYRQDPGQGLRLIYYSQIVNDFQKGDIAEGYSVSREKKESFPLTVTSAQKNPTAFYLCASSRTQDYGYTFGSGTRLTVV.

This chain joins TRBV5-4 and TRBJ2-5; 7 bases are a match to TRBD2. Looked up from germline, CDR1 is SGHNT and CDR2 is YYREEE (reference sequence). The CDR3 totals 14 residues. The V and J ends lost 0 bases and 1 base, in that order; junction bases with no gene match: 0. In DNA form, the CDR3 reads TGTGCCAGCAGCTTGGGACTAGCCCAAGAGACCCAGTACTTC. This sequence encodes CASSLGLAQETQYF.

This clone occurred once. CDR3 residues: CASSPNSGRVNDGYTF. The CDR3 bases are TGTGCCAGCTCACCAAATTCGGGCAGGGTCAATGATGGCTACACCTTC. The rearrangement uses TRBV18 and TRBJ1-2; tentatively, D is TRBD1 (5 bases). CDR3 size: 16 residues. Germline V CDR1 and CDR2: KGHSH, LQKENI. With 2 bases removed from V and 6 bases from J, the gap between germline ends came to 19 bases.

V is TRBV30 and J is TRBJ2-3; TRBD2 matches at 13 bases. Trimming took 2 bases from V and 2 from J; bases not matched to a gene: 4. Germline values: CDR1 GTSNPN, CDR2 SVGIG (reference sequence). The CDR3 covers 16 residues. The CDR3 DNA reads as TGTGCCTGGAGTCAAGGACTAGCGGGAGCCACAGATACGCAGTATTTT. This translates into CAWSQGLAGATDTQYF.